Following are 2 T cell receptor beta chains from one sample sequenced in a study of T cell repertoires in cytomegalovirus infection. Their recognized antigens are unknown. TCRdb re-analysed the reads in MiXCR, keeping a single row per CDR3 protein. The sample yields 45,000 to 65,000 distinct CDR3 sequences, 20% seen once. The sample in question was CD8+ T cells from cultured PBMCs, obtained from culture after CMV antigen stimulation. The receptors were sampled from a human donor in good health (CMV status not recorded). Some clones in this sample may be carry-over from other donors' samples.

This chain uses TRBV7-6 with TRBJ2-1, with 11 nucleotides matching TRBD2. This CDR3 has 17 amino acids. V was pared by 2 bases and J by 1 base, with 4 bases of the junction left unmatched. CDR1 SGHVS and CDR2 FNYEAQ come from the germline V gene. The CDR3 region has the DNA TGTGCCAGCAGCTTAAGGGCTAGCGGGGGGTCCTACAATGAGCAGTTCTTC. It specifies CASSLRASGGSYNEQFF.

This clonotype turned up a few times. V usage is TRBV7-2 and J usage is TRBJ2-7, with D perhaps being TRBD1 or TRBD2 (5 bases each). The ends were cut back, 6 bases at V and 0 bases at J, with 18 bases in the middle. CDR3 length: 16 residues. The germline gives CDR1 SGHTA, CDR2 FQGNSA. The CDR3 region is CASRTTNRRSSYEQYF. CDR3 nucleotide sequence: TGTGCCAGCAGAACTACGAACAGGAGGAGCTCCTACGAGCAGTACTTC.